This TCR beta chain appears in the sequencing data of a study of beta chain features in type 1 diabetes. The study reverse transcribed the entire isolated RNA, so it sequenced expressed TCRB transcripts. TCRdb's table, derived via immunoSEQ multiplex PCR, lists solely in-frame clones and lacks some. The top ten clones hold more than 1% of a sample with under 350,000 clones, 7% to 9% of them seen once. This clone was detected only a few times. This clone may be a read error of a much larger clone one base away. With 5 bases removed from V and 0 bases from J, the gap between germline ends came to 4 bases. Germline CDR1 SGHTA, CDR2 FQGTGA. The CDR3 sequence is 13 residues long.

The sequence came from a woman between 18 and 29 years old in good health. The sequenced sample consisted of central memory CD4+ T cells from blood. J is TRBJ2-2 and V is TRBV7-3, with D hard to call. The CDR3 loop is CASSPSNTGELFF. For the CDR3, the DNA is TGTGCCAGCAGCCCGTCGAACACCGGGGAGCTGTTTTTT. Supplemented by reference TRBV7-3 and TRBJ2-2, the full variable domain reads GAGVSQTPSNKVTEKGKYVELRCDPISGHTALYWYRQSLGQGPEFLIYFQGTGAADDSGLPNDRFFAVRPEGSVSTLKIQRTERGDSAVYLCASSPSNTGELFFGEGSRLTVL.